Below, one TCR beta chain is given with its context. This clone was seen once. What antigen it recognizes has not been identified. It has no much larger one-base neighbor in the sample; base qualities were not kept. The data were obtained in a study of PD-L1 blockade in urothelial cancer (dated by TCRdb to 2016 to 2017). Notes on the research overall: Therapy was started at some point between 2013 and 2015 for all patients, and atezolizumab 1,200 mg was administered intravenously every 3 weeks. About 85% of the 29 patients were males with bladder-origin urothelial cancer, and 18 of 29 reported a prior smoking history. An ECOG performance status of 0 or 1 was recorded for the patients, and 0 to 3 prior chemotherapy regimens had been received by the patients. Blood samples were analyzed 3 weeks after the start of treatment (second dose) and 6 weeks after the start of treatment. Blood samples gave a median of about 140,000 T cells and under 85,000 unique TCRs, with a median clonality of roughly 0.081. Somatic, immune and clinical correlates of response to PD-L1 blockade with atezolizumab in urothelial cancer were the focus of an exploratory multi-omic analysis. Pretreatment tumor samples and matched peripheral blood, collected serially before and after atezolizumab treatment, underwent TCR sequencing. Durable clinical benefit meant progression-free survival longer than 6 months, and TCR features were also tested against progression-free and overall survival. In the same patients who had TCR sequencing, pretreatment tumors also underwent whole exome sequencing and RNA sequencing. Durable clinical benefit was achieved by nine patients but not by the remaining 20. Twenty-nine patients had pretreatment blood TCR-seq, about 25 had at least one posttreatment blood collection, and about 25 had tumor TCR-seq.

Synthetic TCR analog templates were spiked into each PCR to estimate absolute template abundance from read counts. The immunoSEQ assay was used to amplify TCRbeta CDR3 regions from genomic DNA with bias-controlled V and J gene primers. Sequencing of rearranged TCRbeta segments was performed at approximately 20X coverage. In the source study's methods: Clustering was used to correct sequencing errors, and CDR3s were annotated against IMGT to assign V, D and J genes. Out-of-frame and stop-codon sequences were excluded, and only productive TCRbeta rearrangements were used in downstream analyses. To compute clonality, Shannon entropy was normalized by the log of the number of unique productive sequences and then subtracted from one. Clones differing between time points or between blood and tumor were identified by Fisher's exact test with Benjamini-Hochberg correction at adjusted p below 0.01. TCRdb's version of the immuneACCESS table is confined to in-frame rearrangements and falls short of the full clone set. An unresolved V gene accounts for under half of the shortfall where checked; the remainder is of unknown origin. Clonal size and the V and J genes are those of that table, whereas D and trimming came from the DNA. This sample lists approximately 50,000 clones; around 84% were detected once. The ten largest clones add up to approximately 3% of the sample.

Taken from the germline V gene, the CDR1 and CDR2 loops are SNHLY and FYNNEI. From its cysteine to its phenylalanine, the CDR3 spans 14 amino acids. Only the CDR3 part of the read is kept: 42 bases, read in frame from the first base. V is cut back by 5 bases and J by 1 base, with 2 bases in the junction unmatched. What the work shows at the level of the full study, not this receptor alone: A pretreatment peripheral blood TCR clonality below the median was linked to improved progression-free and overall survival. Greater expansion of tumor-associated TCR clones in peripheral blood 3 weeks after the start of treatment was observed in patients with durable benefit (n of about 20, p = 0.022). Because the sample size was small (n ≈ 31) and many exploratory analyses were performed, the results are intended to be hypothesis-generating.

What this sample's time point label stands for: pretreatment peripheral blood. The cohort comprised approximately 30 patients with locally advanced or metastatic urothelial carcinoma treated at Memorial Sloan Kettering on a trial protocol. Peripheral blood mononuclear cells were collected pretreatment and during treatment, with between 1 and 8 total time points per patient. The Qiagen DNeasy Blood extraction kit was used to purify genomic DNA from total PBMCs and tumor samples. PBMCs were collected pretreatment and during treatment, and were isolated and stored as previously described. The V gene is TRBV2 and the J gene is TRBJ2-5; 9 nucleotides in the junction match TRBD1. The source is a man aged 65-85 years with urothelial cancer. Material: PBMCs, obtained around atezolizumab (anti-PD-L1) treatment. The DNA sequence follows: TGTGCCAGCAGTCGGGACAGGGTCCAAGAGACCCAGTACTTC. The resulting protein is CASSRDRVQETQYF.